This passage covers 7 T cell receptor beta chains from one sample sequenced in a study of neoadjuvant anti-PD-1 for oral cavity cancer. Sequenced by immunoSEQ multiplex PCR; TCRdb stores in-frame clones only, minus some. The profile shows over 65,000 clones, less than 90% of them singletons. Specified time point: after neoadjuvant nivolumab, at surgical resection. Material: PBMCs, obtained after nivolumab (anti-PD-1) treatment. The origin of the receptors is a person aged 35-79 years with oral cavity squamous cell carcinoma.

This chain joins TRBV5-1 and TRBJ2-7, with D perhaps TRBD1 or TRBD2 (6 bases each). V lost 6 bases, J lost 6 bases, and 16 bases lay in between. The CDR3 contains 13 residues. Germline loops: CDR1 SGHRS, CDR2 YFSETQ. The CDR3 sequence: CASTNIPGAEQYF. Written as DNA, the CDR3 is TGCGCCAGCACCAACATTCCGGGGGCCGAGCAGTACTTC.

CDR3: CASSPRDIGYEQYF. The CDR3 nucleotides read TGTGCCAGCAGTCCCCGGGACATAGGCTACGAGCAGTACTTC. This chain connects TRBV7-2 to TRBJ2-7; D might be TRBD1 (6 bases). CDR1 and CDR2 (germline): SGHTA, FQGNSA. CDR3 length: 14 amino acids. Trimming cost V 6 bases and J 3 bases, with 15 bases left between them.

The rearrangement links TRBV30 to TRBJ2-1; D might be TRBD1 (6 bases). Between the trimmed V and J ends, which lost 3 bases and 7 bases, there was a span of 16 bases. Germline V gives CDR1 GTSNPN, CDR2 SVGIG (reference sequence). The CDR3 consists of 14 residues. The CDR3 is CAWSVQGRWNEQFF. Written as DNA, the CDR3 is TGTGCCTGGAGCGTACAGGGTAGGTGGAATGAGCAGTTCTTC.

The chain recombines TRBV25-1 with TRBJ2-7; TRBD2 is a possible D gene (5 bases). Germline values: CDR1 MGHDK, CDR2 SYGVNS. This CDR3 is built from 14 residues. V was cut by 2 bases and J by 6 bases, with 14 bases left in between. As DNA, the CDR3 is TGTGCCAGCAGTGAAGCGGTCTGGGCGGGCGAGCAGTACTTC. This gives the protein CASSEAVWAGEQYF.

This clone has only one observation. The chain has TRBV5-6 and TRBJ2-5; D perhaps matches TRBD1 (6 bases). The CDR3 has 14 amino acids. CDR1 SGHDT and CDR2 YYEEEE come from the germline V gene. The V end was cut by 1 base, the J end by 5 bases, with 12 bases between. The CDR3 DNA reads as TGTGCCAGCAGCTTGTTGCAGGGGTTGGAGACCCAGTACTTC. Amino acids: CASSLLQGLETQYF.

The chain joins TRBV28 to TRBJ2-1, with D unclear. V was pared by 5 bases and J by 1 base, with 3 bases between. This CDR3 has 12 residues. The germline V gene encodes CDR1 MDHEN and CDR2 SYDVKM. CDR3 nucleotide sequence: TGTGCCAGCAGTCTGTCCTACAATGAGCAGTTCTTC. This codes for CASSLSYNEQFF.

The V and J genes are TRBV10-2 and TRBJ1-5, with unresolved D. With 2 bases removed from V and 7 bases from J, the gap between germline ends came to 12 bases. The CDR3 covers 14 residues. Germline V gene lookup returns CDR1 WSHSY and CDR2 SAAADI. This CDR3 reads CASSEPVHGQPQHF. The CDR3 nucleotides are TGCGCCAGCAGTGAGCCGGTGCACGGGCAGCCCCAGCATTTT.